This T cell receptor (beta chain) emerged from a study of blood T cell repertoires in COVID-19 (dated by TCRdb to 2018 to 2021). For context, the study as a whole: Samples covering the acute and convalescent phases of COVID-19 were provided by collaborators in the United States, Italy and Spain. The prospective study material was composed of cDNA or gDNA derived from T cells, B-cell-depleted T cells, or PBMCs. Subjects who had been exposed to COVID-19, were actively infected with it, or had recovered from it provided the deeply sampled blood TCRbeta repertoires that made up the dataset. The repertoires were made available in a free public database intended to serve as a resource for research on the immune response to SARS-CoV-2. The samples were drawn from two sources: the first 160 participants of the ongoing ImmuneRACE study, and some 1,300 subjects contributed by 6 global collaborators. The sample metadata nearly always contained a de-identified subject ID, COVID-19 status, age in years and sex. Where available, HLA class I and class II types were obtained from metadata supplied by the sample provider rather than from assay-based typing. Overall study outcomes, separate from this receptor: The quantity of clinical and demographic metadata differed by source and by participant and was supplied without curation.

The immunoSEQ Assay, a bias-controlled multiplex PCR, was used to amplify TCRbeta CDR3 regions from genomic DNA. Per the authors' processing: The number of nucleated cells in each sample was estimated from the amplification of reference gene primers within the assay. Sequence reads were collapsed and filtered to measure the absolute abundance of every unique TCRbeta CDR3 rearrangement. Productive Simpson clonality was computed per sample as the square root of Simpson's diversity index over productive rearrangements. Sourced from immuneACCESS, this table was stored by TCRdb with only in-frame sequences that have V and J called. A share of the clones is absent; for the studies checked, an unresolved V gene accounts for under half, and the remainder has no known explanation. For V, J and clone size, that table is used; D and trimming come from the DNA. This sample is represented by approximately 330,000 clones; 87% of them were singletons. The top ten clonotypes cover approximately 9.4% of the sample.

V is clipped by 7 bases and J by 2 bases, and the sequence between their germline boundaries is 9 bases long. The CDR3 goes from the cysteine to the phenylalanine over 12 residues. This entry keeps only the CDR3 DNA: 36 bases, framed from base 1. The germline V gene (reference sequence) gives CDR1 as LNHDA and CDR2 as SQIVND. At one collaborating source in Seattle, patients were enrolled during active infection and were followed longitudinally through the course of disease. Each collaborating institution followed its own protocols to collect whole blood in K2EDTA tubes. For TCRbeta analysis, collaborators shipped samples in one of three forms: frozen whole blood, isolated PBMCs, or DNA extracted from either of those sample types. Concerning this clone: Its antigen is unknown. Per-base quality was not reported, and no clone a single base away is much larger than it.

This chain joins TRBV19 to TRBJ2-7; no confident D gene assignment can be made. This receptor was obtained from a man aged 30-40 years with COVID-19, enrolled during active disease. Sequenced sample: peripheral blood. The DNA is as follows: TGTGCCAGTATCCCCTTCGCCTACGAGCAGTACTTC. Protein translation: CASIPFAYEQYF.